Presented here are 2 T cell receptor beta chains from one specimen sequenced in a study of T-cell reconstitution after alpha-beta-depleted transplantation in children. TCRbeta library preparation incorporated unique molecular identifiers. One entry per CDR3 protein, called by TCRdb with MiXCR from the PCR reads. The sample lists 300,000 to 400,000 distinct CDR3 sequences, approximately 12% seen once, with 4% to 5.5% in the top ten. The sequencing used PBMCs, collected from the stem cell graft. The receptors shown here come from a human donor who donated a stem cell graft to a child with Fanconi anemia.

V is TRBV4-1 and J is TRBJ1-2; no clear D gene. V was shortened by 0 bases and J by 8 bases, with 10 bases between the two germline ends. Germline values: CDR1 MGHRA, CDR2 YSYEKL. The CDR3 has 13 residues. CDR3 amino acids: CASSQERIWGYTF. The CDR3 region has the DNA TGCGCCAGCAGCCAAGAACGCATCTGGGGCTACACCTTC.

The chain recombines TRBV28 with TRBJ1-4; D is unresolved. V lost 5 bases, J lost 7 bases, and 14 bases lay in between. Germline-derived CDR1 and CDR2 are MDHEN and SYDVKM. This CDR3 spans 14 amino acids. Written as DNA, the CDR3 is TGTGCCAGCAGTACCGGCCCCCTCAGTGAAAAACTGTTTTTT. Amino acids: CASSTGPLSEKLFF.